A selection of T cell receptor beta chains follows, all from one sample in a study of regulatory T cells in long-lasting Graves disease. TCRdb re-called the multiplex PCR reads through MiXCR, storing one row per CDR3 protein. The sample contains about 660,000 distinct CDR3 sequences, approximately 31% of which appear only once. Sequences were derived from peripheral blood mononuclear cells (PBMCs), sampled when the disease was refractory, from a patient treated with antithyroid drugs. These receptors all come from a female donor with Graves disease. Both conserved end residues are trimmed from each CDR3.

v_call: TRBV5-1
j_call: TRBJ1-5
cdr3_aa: ASSPTGFQPQH

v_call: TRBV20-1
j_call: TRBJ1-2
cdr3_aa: SARRPGQINYGYT

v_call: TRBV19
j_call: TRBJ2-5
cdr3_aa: ASTEAGGETQY

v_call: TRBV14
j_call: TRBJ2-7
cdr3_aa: ASSQALDRSSYEQY

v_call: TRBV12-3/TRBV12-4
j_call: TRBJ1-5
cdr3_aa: ASSPERDGFDDNQPQH

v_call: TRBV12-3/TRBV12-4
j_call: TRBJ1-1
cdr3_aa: ASSPSAGQGPLEGNTEAF

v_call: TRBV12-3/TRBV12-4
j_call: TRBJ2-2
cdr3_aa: ASRPWGRSTGELF

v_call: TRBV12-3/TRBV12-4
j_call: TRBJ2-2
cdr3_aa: ASSHRGLNTGELF

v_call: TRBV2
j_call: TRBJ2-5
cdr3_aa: ASREGMGLGETQY

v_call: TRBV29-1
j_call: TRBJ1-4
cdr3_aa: SGTGYGEKLF